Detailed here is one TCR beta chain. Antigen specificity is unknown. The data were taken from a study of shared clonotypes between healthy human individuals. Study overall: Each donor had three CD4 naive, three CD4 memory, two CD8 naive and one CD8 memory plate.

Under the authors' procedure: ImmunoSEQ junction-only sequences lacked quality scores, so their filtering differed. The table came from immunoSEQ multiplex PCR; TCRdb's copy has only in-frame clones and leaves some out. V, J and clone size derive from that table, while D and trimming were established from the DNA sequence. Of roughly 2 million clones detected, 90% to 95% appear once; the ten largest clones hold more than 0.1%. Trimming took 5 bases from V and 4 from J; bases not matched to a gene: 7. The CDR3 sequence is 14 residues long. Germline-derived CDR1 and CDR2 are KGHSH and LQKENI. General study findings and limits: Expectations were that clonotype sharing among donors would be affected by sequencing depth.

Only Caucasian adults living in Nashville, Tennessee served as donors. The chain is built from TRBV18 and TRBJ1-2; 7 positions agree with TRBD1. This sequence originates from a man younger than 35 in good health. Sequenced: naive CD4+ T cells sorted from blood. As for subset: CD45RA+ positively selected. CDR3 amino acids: CASSYSRDSYGYTF. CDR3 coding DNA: TGTGCCAGCTCATACTCCCGGGACAGCTATGGCTACACCTTC.